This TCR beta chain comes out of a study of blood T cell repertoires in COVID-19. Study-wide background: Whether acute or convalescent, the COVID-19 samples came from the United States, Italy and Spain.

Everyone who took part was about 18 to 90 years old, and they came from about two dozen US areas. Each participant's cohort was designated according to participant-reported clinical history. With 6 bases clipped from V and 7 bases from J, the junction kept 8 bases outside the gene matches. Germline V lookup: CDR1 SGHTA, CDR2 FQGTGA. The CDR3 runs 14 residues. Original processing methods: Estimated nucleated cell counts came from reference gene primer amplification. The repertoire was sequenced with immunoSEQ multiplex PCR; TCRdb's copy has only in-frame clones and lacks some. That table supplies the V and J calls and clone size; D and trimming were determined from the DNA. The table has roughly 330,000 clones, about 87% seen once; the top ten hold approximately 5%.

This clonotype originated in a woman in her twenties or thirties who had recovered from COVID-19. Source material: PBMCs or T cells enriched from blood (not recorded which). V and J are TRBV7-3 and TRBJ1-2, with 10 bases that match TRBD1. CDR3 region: CASSPTGGASGYTF. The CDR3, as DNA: TGTGCCAGCAGTCCGACAGGGGGCGCGTCTGGCTACACCTTC.